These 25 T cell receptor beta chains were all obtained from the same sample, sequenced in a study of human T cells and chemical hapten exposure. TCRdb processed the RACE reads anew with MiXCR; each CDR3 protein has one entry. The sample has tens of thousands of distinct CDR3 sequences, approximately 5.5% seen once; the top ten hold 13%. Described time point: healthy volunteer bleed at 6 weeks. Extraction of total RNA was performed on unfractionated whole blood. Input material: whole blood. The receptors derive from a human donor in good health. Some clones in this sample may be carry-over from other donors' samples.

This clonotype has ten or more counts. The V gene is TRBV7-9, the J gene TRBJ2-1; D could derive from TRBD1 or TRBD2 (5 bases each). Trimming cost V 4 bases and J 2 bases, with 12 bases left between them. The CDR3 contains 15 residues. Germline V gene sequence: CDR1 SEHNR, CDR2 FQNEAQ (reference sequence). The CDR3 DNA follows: TGTGCCAGCAGCTACATGGGACCAACCTACAATGAGCAGTTCTTC. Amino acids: CASSYMGPTYNEQFF.

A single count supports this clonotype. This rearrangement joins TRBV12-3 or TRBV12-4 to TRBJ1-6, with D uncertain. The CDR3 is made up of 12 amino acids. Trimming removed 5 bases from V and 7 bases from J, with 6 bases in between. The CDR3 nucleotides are TGTGCCAGCAGTCCTAGAAATTCACCCCTCCACTTT. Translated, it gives CASSPRNSPLHF.

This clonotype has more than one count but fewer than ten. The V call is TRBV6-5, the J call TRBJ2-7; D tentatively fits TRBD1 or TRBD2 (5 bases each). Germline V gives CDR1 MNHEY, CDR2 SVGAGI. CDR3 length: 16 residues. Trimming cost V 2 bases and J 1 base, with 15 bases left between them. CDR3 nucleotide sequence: TGTGCCAGCAGTTACGGGGACGGAAAGGGGTCCTACGAGCAGTACTTC. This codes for CASSYGDGKGSYEQYF.

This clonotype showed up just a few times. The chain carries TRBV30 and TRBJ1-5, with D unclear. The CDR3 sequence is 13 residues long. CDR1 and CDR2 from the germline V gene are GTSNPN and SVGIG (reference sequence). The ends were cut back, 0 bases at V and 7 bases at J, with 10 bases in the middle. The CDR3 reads CAWSVPGVQPQHF. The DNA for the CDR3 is TGTGCCTGGAGTGTACCCGGGGTACAGCCCCAGCATTTT.

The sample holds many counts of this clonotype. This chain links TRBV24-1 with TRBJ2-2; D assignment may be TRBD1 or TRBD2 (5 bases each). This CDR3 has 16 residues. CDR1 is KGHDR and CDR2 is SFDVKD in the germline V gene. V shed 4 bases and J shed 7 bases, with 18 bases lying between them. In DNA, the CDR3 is TGTGCCACCAGTGACCCCGGGACCACCTCTGGCGGGGAGCTGTTTTTT. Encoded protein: CATSDPGTTSGGELFF.

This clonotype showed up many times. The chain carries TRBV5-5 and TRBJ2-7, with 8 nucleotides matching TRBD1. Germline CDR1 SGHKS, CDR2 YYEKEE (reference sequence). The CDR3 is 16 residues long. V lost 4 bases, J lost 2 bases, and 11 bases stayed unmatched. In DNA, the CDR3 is TGTGCCAGCAGCAAAACCGAAGACAGGGGCCCCTACGAGCAGTACTTC. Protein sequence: CASSKTEDRGPYEQYF.

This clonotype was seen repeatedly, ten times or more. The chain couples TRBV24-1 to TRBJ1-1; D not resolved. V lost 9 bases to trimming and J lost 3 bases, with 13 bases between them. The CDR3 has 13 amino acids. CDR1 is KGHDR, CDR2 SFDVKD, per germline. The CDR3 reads CATPREGDTEAFF. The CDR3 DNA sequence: TGTGCCACCCCACGGGAGGGCGACACTGAAGCTTTCTTT.

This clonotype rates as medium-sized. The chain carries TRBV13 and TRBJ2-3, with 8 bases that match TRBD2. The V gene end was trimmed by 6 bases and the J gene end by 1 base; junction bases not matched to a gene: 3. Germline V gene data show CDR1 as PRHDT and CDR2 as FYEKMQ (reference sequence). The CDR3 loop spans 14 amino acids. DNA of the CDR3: TGTGCCAGCAGACATAGCGGGGGCACAGATACGCAGTATTTT. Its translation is CASRHSGGTDTQYF.

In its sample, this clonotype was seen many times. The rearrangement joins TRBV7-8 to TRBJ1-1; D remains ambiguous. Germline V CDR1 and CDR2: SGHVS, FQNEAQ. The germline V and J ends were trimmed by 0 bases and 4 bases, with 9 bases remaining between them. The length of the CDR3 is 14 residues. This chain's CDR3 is CASSLAGKRTEAFF. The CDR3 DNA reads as TGTGCCAGCAGCTTAGCGGGGAAGCGCACTGAAGCTTTCTTT.

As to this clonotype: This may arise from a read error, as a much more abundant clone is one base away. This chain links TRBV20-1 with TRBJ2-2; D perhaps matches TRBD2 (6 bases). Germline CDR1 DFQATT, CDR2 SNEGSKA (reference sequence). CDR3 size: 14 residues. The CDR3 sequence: CGARGGGSTGELFF. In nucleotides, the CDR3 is TGCGGTGCTAGAGGTGGAGGGTCAACCGGGGAGCTGTTTTTT.

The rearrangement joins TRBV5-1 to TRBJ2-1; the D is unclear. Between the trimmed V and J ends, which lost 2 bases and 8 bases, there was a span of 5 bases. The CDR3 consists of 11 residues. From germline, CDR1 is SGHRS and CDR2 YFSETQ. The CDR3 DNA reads TGCGCCAGCAGCTTACAGCATGAGCAGTTCTTC. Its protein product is CASSLQHEQFF.

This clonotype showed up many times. The CDR3 sequence is CASSGGTGGRNQPQHF. The CDR3 DNA sequence: TGTGCCAGCAGTGGGGGGACAGGGGGTCGCAATCAGCCCCAGCATTTT. The V gene is TRBV27, the J gene TRBJ1-5; 11 bases are a match to TRBD1. Germline-derived CDR1 and CDR2 are MNHEY and SMNVEV (reference sequence). The CDR3 contains 16 residues. J gave up 2 bases and V 5 bases, and 5 bases lay outside the gene matches.

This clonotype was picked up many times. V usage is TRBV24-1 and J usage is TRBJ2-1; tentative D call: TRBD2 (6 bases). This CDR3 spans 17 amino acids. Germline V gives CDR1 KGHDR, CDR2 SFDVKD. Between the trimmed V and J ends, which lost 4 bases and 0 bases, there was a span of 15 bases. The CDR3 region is CATSDPTFGSSYNEQFF. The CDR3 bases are TGTGCCACCAGTGACCCCACATTCGGGAGCTCCTACAATGAGCAGTTCTTC.

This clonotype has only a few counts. CDR3 amino acids: CSVGGSLEGETQYF. CDR3 sequence (DNA): TGCAGCGTTGGGGGGAGTCTAGAGGGGGAGACCCAGTACTTC. J is TRBJ2-5 and V is TRBV29-1; D may correspond to TRBD1 or TRBD2 (5 bases each). This CDR3 has 14 amino acids. Germline V gene data show CDR1 as SQVTM and CDR2 as ANQGSEA. Trimming shortened V by 4 bases and J by 5 bases, and 17 bases separated the two germline ends.

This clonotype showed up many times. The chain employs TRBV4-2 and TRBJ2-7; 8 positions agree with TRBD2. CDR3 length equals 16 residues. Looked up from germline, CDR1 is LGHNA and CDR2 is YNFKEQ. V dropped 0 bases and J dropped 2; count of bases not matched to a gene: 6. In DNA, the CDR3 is TGTGCCAGCAGCCAAGATCCGGGAGGGCTGACCTACGAGCAGTACTTC. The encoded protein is CASSQDPGGLTYEQYF.

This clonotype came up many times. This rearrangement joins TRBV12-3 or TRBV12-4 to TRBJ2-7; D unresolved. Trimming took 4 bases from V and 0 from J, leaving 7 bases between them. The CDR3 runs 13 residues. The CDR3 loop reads CASSWSLSYEQYF. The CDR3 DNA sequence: TGTGCCAGCAGTTGGAGTCTCTCCTACGAGCAGTACTTC.

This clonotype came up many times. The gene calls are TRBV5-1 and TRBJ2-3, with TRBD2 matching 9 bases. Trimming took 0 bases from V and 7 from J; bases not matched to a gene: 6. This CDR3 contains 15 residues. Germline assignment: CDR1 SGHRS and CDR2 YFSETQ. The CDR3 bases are TGCGCCAGCAGCTTGGCAGCTAGCGGGATTTATACGCAGTATTTT. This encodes CASSLAASGIYTQYF. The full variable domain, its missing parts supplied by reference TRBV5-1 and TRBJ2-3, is KAGVTQTPRYLIKTRGQQVTLSCSPISGHRSVSWYQQTPGQGLQFLFEYFSETQRNKGNFPGRFSGRQFSNSRSEMNVSTLELGDSALYLCASSLAASGIYTQYFGPGTRLTVL.

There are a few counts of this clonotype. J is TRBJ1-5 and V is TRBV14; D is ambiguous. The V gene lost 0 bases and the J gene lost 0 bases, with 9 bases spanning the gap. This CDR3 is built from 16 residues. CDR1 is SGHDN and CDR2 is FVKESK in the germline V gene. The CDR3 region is CASSQDGVYSNQPQHF. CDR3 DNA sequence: TGTGCCAGCAGCCAAGATGGGGTTTATAGCAATCAGCCCCAGCATTTT.

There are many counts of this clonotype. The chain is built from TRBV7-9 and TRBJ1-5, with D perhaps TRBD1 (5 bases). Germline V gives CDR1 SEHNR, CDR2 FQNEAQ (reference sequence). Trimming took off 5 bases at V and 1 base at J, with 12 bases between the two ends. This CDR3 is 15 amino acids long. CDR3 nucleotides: TGTGCCAGCAGCCCTGTTGGGGGGAGCAATCAGCCCCAGCATTTT. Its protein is CASSPVGGSNQPQHF. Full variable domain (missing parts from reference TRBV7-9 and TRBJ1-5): DTGVSQNPRHKITKRGQNVTFRCDPISEHNRLYWYRQTLGQGPEFLTYFQNEAQLEKSRLLSDRFSAERPKGSFSTLEIQRTEQGDSAMYLCASSPVGGSNQPQHFGDGTRLSIL.

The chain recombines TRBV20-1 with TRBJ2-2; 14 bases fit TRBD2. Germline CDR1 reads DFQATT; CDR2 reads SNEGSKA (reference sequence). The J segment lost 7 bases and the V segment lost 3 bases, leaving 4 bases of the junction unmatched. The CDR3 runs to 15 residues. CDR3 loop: CSARGLAGDHGELFF. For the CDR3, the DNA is TGCAGTGCTAGGGGACTAGCGGGAGATCACGGGGAGCTGTTTTTT.

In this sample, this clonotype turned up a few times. In nucleotides, the CDR3 is TGTGCCAGCAGCTTAAATCCGGGGTTTCGAGAGACCCAGTACTTC. It yields the protein CASSLNPGFRETQYF. This rearrangement joins TRBV7-8 to TRBJ2-5; tentatively, D is TRBD2 (5 bases). The CDR3 has 15 residues. V was cut by 2 bases and J by 4 bases, with 14 bases left in between. CDR1 is SGHVS and CDR2 is FQNEAQ in the germline V gene.

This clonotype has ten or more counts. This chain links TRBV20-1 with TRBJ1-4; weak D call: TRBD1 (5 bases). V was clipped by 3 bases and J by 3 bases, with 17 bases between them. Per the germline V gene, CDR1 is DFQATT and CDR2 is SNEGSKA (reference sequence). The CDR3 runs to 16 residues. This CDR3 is CSARADTAASNEKLFF. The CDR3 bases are TGCAGTGCTAGGGCGGACACGGCGGCTTCTAATGAAAAACTGTTTTTT.

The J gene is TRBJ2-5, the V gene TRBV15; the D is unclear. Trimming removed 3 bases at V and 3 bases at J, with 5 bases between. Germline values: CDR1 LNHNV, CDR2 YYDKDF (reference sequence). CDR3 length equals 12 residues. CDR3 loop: CATSSNKETQYF. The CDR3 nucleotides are TGTGCCACCAGCAGCAATAAAGAGACCCAGTACTTC.

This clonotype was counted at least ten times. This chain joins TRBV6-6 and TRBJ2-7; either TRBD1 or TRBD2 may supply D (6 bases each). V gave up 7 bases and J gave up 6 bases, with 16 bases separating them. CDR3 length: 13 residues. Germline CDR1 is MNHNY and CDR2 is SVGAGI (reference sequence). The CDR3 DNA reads TGTGCCAGCATTGAGGGGGGAGTGGGCGAGCAGTACTTC. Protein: CASIEGGVGEQYF.

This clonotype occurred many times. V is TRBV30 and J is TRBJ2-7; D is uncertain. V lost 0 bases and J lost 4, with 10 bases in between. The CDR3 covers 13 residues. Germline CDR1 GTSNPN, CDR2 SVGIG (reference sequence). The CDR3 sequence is CAWSVGLGYEQYF. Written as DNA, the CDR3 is TGTGCCTGGAGTGTCGGTCTGGGGTACGAGCAGTACTTC.